This note documents a single T cell receptor beta chain sequence. Germline lookup yields CDR1 LNHDA and CDR2 SQIVND (reference sequence). V dropped 5 bases and J dropped 11 bases, with 12 bases sitting between them. The CDR3 is 11 residues long. This entry belongs to a study of T cell responses to AZD1222 COVID-19 vaccine. Produced via immunoSEQ multiplex PCR; TCRdb's table is partial and in-frame only. There are around 120,000 clones in the sample; under 95% occur only once, and 5% lies in the top ten. This TCR came from an adult who received the AZD1222 COVID-19 vaccine. Sequencing used peripheral blood, obtained 28 days after the second AZD1222 dose. The rearrangement joins TRBV19 to TRBJ1-1; D unclear. CDR3 in amino acids: CASSDPPTAFF. In DNA, the CDR3 is TGTGCCAGTAGTGACCCACCGACTGCTTTCTTT.